This T cell receptor beta chain was sequenced during a study of T cell clones after liver transplantation. Method: immunoSEQ multiplex PCR; TCRdb's copy keeps in-frame clones and lacks some. The sample yields approximately 6,400 clones, about 80% seen once. The sequence derives from a human patient who received a liver transplant. The T cells may partly be graft donor cells. Sequencing used CD8+ T cells from blood, obtained just over 45 months after liver transplant.

CDR3 in amino acids: CASSILTGRFGQPQHF. For the CDR3, the DNA is TGTGCCAGTAGTATATTGACAGGGAGATTCGGGCAGCCCCAGCATTTT. The rearrangement uses TRBV19 and TRBJ1-5; TRBD1 matches 7 bases. Trimming took 2 bases from V and 7 from J; bases not matched to a gene: 11. CDR3 length: 16 amino acids. Germline values: CDR1 LNHDA, CDR2 SQIVND (reference sequence).